These T cell receptor beta chains were read from a single sample in a study of shared clonotypes between healthy human individuals. TCRdb keeps only in-frame clones here, not all; method: immunoSEQ multiplex PCR. This sample yields approximately 480,000 clones, of which almost 80% are seen a single time; around 12% belongs to the top ten. The sequencing input was PBMCs. The receptors originated from a woman aged 35 to 49 in good health. Some clones in this sample may be carry-over from other donors' samples. CDR3s include the opening cysteine and the closing phenylalanine or tryptophan. Size tells how often a clone was seen (once, few, many) or the class of an expanded clone, and some rows leave it out.

J | size | V | CDR3
TRBJ2-3 | many | TRBV5-1 | CASSLGLAGGPDTQYF
TRBJ2-3 | once | TRBV7-2 | CASSLTSGSSDTQYF
TRBJ1-5 | . | TRBV28 | CASKMGQHNQPQHF
TRBJ1-2 | . | TRBV14 | CASSHGGDYGYTF
TRBJ2-1 | . | TRBV11-2 | CASSHIREPHEQFF
TRBJ2-5 | . | TRBV11-3 | CASSLRIAGGQETQYF
TRBJ1-5 | . | TRBV2 | CASSGGTGGLHQPQHF
TRBJ1-1 | . | TRBV10-1 | CASSGDRGAEAFF
TRBJ2-1 | . | TRBV6-1 | CASSEYMVGLAGATNEQFF
TRBJ1-5 | . | TRBV23-1 | CASSTYRGTYSNQPQHF
TRBJ2-1 | . | TRBV9 | CASSPTGGGNEQFF
TRBJ2-3 | . | TRBV7-2 | CASSLLAGGTDTQYF
TRBJ2-5 | . | TRBV7-9 | CASSLGARIEETQYF
TRBJ2-5 | . | TRBV15 | CATSSLAGPGETQYF
TRBJ1-2 | . | TRBV10-2 | CASSGQGASGYTF
TRBJ2-5 | . | TRBV10-3 | CAISEWVRTPRETQYF
TRBJ2-7 | once | TRBV6-5 | CASRVTGKTYEQYF
TRBJ2-7 | . | TRBV7-6 | CASSPAIGRWAGEQYF
TRBJ2-7 | . | TRBV28 | CASSKPARAYEQYF